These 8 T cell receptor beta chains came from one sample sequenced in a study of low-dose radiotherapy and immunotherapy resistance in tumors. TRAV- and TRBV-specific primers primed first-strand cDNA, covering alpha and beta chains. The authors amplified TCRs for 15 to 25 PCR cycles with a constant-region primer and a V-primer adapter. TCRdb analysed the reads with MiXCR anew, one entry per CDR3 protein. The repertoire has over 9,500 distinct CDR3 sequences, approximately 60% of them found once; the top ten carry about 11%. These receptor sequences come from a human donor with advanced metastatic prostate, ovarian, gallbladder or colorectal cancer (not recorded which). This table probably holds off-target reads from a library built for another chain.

DNA for the CDR3: TGTGCCGCTAGAGGTAGAAATAGCACTGAAGCTTTCTTT. It specifies CAARGRNSTEAFF. The V call is TRBV10-3, the J call TRBJ1-1; D gene ambiguous. Germline CDR1 ENHRY, CDR2 SYGVKD. Deletions cut 11 bases from V and 4 bases from J, with 17 bases between. This CDR3 has 13 residues.

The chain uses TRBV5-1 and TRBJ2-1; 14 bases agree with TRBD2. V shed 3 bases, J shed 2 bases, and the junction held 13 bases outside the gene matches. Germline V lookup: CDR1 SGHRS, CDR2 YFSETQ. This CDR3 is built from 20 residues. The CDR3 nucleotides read TGCGCCAGCAGCTCCCGGCCGACTAGCGGGGGGGCTGGTGCCTACAATGAGCAGTTCTTC. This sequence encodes CASSSRPTSGGAGAYNEQFF.

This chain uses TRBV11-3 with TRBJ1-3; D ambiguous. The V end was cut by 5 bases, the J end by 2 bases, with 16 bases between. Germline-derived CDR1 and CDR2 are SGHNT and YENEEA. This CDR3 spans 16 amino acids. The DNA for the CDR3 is TGTGCCAGCAGCACTAGGCAGGCGATACCTGGAAACACCATATATTTT. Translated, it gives CASSTRQAIPGNTIYF.

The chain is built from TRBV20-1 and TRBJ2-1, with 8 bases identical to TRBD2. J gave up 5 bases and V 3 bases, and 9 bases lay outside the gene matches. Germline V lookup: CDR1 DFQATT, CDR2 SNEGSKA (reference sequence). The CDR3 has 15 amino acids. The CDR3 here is CSAREAGVGNNEQFF. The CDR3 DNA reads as TGCAGTGCTAGGGAAGCGGGAGTAGGGAACAATGAGCAGTTCTTC.

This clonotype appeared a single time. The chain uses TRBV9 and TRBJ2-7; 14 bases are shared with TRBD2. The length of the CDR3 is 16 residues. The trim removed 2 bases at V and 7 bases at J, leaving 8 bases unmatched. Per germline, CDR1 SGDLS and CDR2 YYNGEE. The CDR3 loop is CASSVGLAGELGEQYF. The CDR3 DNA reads TGTGCCAGCAGCGTGGGACTAGCGGGAGAACTGGGGGAGCAGTACTTC.

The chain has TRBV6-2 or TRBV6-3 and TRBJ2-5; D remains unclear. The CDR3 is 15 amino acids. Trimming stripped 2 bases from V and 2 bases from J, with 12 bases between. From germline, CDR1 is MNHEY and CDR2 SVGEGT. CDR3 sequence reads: CASSYGLGLQETQYF. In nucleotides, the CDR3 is TGTGCCAGCAGTTACGGGCTCGGGTTGCAAGAGACCCAGTACTTC.

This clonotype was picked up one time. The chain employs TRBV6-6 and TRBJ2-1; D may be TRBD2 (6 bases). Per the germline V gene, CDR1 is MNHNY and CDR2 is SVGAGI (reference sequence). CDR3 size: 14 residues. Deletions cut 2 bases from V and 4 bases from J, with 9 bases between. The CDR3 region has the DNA TGTGCCAGCAGTTACGGCGGGACTTACAATGAGCAGTTCTTC. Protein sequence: CASSYGGTYNEQFF.

The CDR3 region has the DNA TGTGCCAGCAGTGAAGATCTTAGCGGGGGATCGAGCACAGATACGCAGTATTTT. Its translation: CASSEDLSGGSSTDTQYF. The rearrangement uses TRBV2 and TRBJ2-3, with 9 bases identical to TRBD2. Looked up from germline, CDR1 is SNHLY and CDR2 is FYNNEI. The CDR3 contains 18 residues. Germline trimming cut 1 base from V and 0 bases from J; bases unmatched to any gene: 8. Combining the CDR3 with reference TRBV2 and TRBJ2-3 gives the whole variable domain EPEVTQTPSHQVTQMGQEVILRCVPISNHLYFYWYRQILGQKVEFLVSFYNNEISEKSEIFDDQFSVERPDGSNFTLKIRSTKLEDSAMYFCASSEDLSGGSSTDTQYFGPGTRLTVL.